This T cell receptor (beta chain) appears in the sequencing data of a study of T cell responses to AZD1222 COVID-19 vaccine. Study-level findings and limits: Nearly half of unique spike-specific TCRs reportedly avoided B.1.351 and B.1.1.7 mutated regions. White British ancestry dominated among donors, who included more females, and clonal diversity was possibly underestimated.

Some clones are missing from TCRdb's copy, which holds only in-frame ones; the method was immunoSEQ multiplex PCR. The data hold some 150,000 clones, with approximately 90% observed a single time. The germline V gene encodes CDR1 MNHNY and CDR2 SVGAGI (reference sequence). Trimming pared 2 bases from V and 5 bases from J, leaving 15 bases between. CDR3 length: 15 residues. Remarks on this clone: The antigen remains unidentified.

The V gene is TRBV6-6, the J gene TRBJ1-1, with a weak D call TRBD1 (5 bases). Material: peripheral blood, obtained 28 days after the second AZD1222 dose. The sequence was collected from an adult who received the AZD1222 COVID-19 vaccine. The DNA for the CDR3 is TGTGCCAGCAGTTACACCCTCGGGGGTGGGACTGAAGCTTTCTTT. Protein sequence: CASSYTLGGGTEAFF.